The T cell receptor beta chain under discussion was sequenced for a study of blood T cells in healthy people across ages. Through a sample-barcoded 5' primer and a J-beta primer mix, a second PCR was run for roughly 6 to 12 cycles. TCRdb re-analysed the 5' RACE reads in MiXCR, keeping a single row per CDR3 protein. The sample contains about 970,000 distinct CDR3 sequences, roughly 51% of which appear only once. This CDR3 contains 18 residues. The V gene's germline CDR1 is SGHDN and CDR2 FVKESK. V shed 3 bases, J shed 2 bases, and the junction held 13 bases outside the gene matches. This clonotype was obtained from a woman aged 55-70 years in good health. This chain connects TRBV14 to TRBJ2-5; 9 nucleotides agree with TRBD2. Source material: blood. The CDR3 bases are TGTGCCAGCAGCCAGTACGGCCGGGCTAGCGGGAAACAAGAGACCCAGTACTTC. It encodes CASSQYGRASGKQETQYF. The whole variable domain, filled in from reference TRBV14 and TRBJ2-5, reads EAGVTQFPSHSVIEKGQTVTLRCDPISGHDNLYWYRRVMGKEIKFLLHFVKESKQDESGMPNNRFLAERTGGTYSTLKVQPAELEDSGVYFCASSQYGRASGKQETQYFGPGTRLLVL.